The T cell receptor (beta chain) described here comes from a study of blood T cells in healthy people across ages. Alongside a J-beta primer mix, a sample-barcoded 5' primer served in a second PCR lasting about 6 to 11 cycles. TCRdb re-derived calls from the 5' RACE reads in MiXCR, one entry per CDR3 protein. This table holds more than 650,000 distinct CDR3 sequences, roughly 25% found once. This clonotype was counted between two and nine times. What it recognizes is unknown. The CDR3 is 14 residues long. V lost 6 bases and J lost 4, with 13 bases in between. Germline-derived CDR1 and CDR2 are KGHSH and LQKENI. Isolating PBMCs gave at least 6 million of these cells per sample. General study findings and limits: Naive CD4+ cell counts and diversity both ran higher in long-lived than in aged donors. Getting older went along with TCR beta diversity per million T cells dropping roughly linearly.

In addition, the sample was reused for a study of T cells of mothers and their children.

The sequence derives from a boy aged 5-17 years in good health. The chain uses TRBV18 and TRBJ2-4, with D possibly matching TRBD1 (5 bases). Sequencing was performed on blood. The DNA of the CDR3 is TGTGCCAGCTCGAAAGGGGTTGGGAAAAACATTCAGTACTTC. Residues: CASSKGVGKNIQYF.